This entry describes one T cell receptor beta chain. The sample is drawn from a study of T cell changes during pregnancy in multiple sclerosis. The V and J ends lost 4 bases and 0 bases respectively, with 9 bases between them. Germline CDR1 is MDHEN and CDR2 is SYDVKM. CDR3 size: 14 residues. The data were produced by immunoSEQ multiplex PCR, yet TCRdb's version contains in-frame clones alone and is incomplete. This sample has about 120,000 clones, with 90% to 95% found just once. The rearrangement joins TRBV28 to TRBJ1-1; D not certain. The clonotype comes from a female donor with multiple sclerosis, enrolled in a pregnancy study. Sequencing was performed on peripheral blood, taken before pregnancy. CDR3 DNA sequence: TGTGCCAGCAGTTCCCCCCCCGTGAACACTGAAGCTTTCTTT. Its protein is CASSSPPVNTEAFF.